The rows below give T cell receptor beta chains drawn from one sample of a study of cytomegalovirus exposure and HLA in healthy donors. Using immunoSEQ multiplex PCR, the repertoire was profiled, and TCRdb retains in-frame clones only, with some absent. The sample holds about 200,000 clones, roughly 83% seen once. Sequencing was performed on PBMCs. These receptor sequences come from a woman younger than 35 in good health and CMV-seronegative. CDR3s include the opening cysteine and the closing phenylalanine or tryptophan. D genes are given only for firm matches. Rows give clone size only sometimes, using once, few, many, or a class for an expanded clone.

V,length,J,size,D,CDR3,DNA
TRBV6-5,15,TRBJ1-1,.,.,CASTLTGTQNTEAFF,TGTGCCAGCACGTTAACAGGGACACAGAACACTGAAGCTTTCTTT
TRBV7-9,12,TRBJ2-7,.,.,CASSLVAYEQYF,TGTGCCAGCAGCTTAGTCGCCTACGAGCAGTACTTC
TRBV10-3,15,TRBJ1-2,.,.,CAIQGEQDSNYGYTF,TGTGCCATACAGGGCGAACAGGATTCTAACTATGGCTACACCTTC
TRBV15,16,TRBJ2-1,.,TRBD2,CATSRGLAGAYNEQFF,TGTGCCACCAGCAGAGGCCTAGCGGGAGCCTACAATGAGCAGTTCTTC
TRBV5-4,15,TRBJ1-3,.,.,CASSSPDRVGNTIYF,TGTGCCAGCAGCTCCCCTGACAGAGTCGGAAACACCATATATTTT
TRBV2,17,TRBJ2-6,.,TRBD1,CASRRTGVSSGANVLTF,TGTGCCAGCAGGCGGACAGGGGTTAGCTCTGGGGCCAACGTCCTGACTTTC
TRBV10-3,14,TRBJ2-5,.,TRBD2,CAISSSGSSETQYF,TGTGCCATCAGTAGTAGCGGGAGTTCAGAGACCCAGTACTTC
TRBV30,16,TRBJ1-5,.,TRBD1,CAWSGQGANGNQPQHF,TGTGCCTGGAGTGGTCAGGGGGCGAACGGAAATCAGCCCCAGCATTTT
TRBV19,15,TRBJ2-7,.,TRBD1,CASSTTGTGGSEQYF,TGTGCCAGTAGTACAACCGGGACAGGGGGCTCCGAGCAGTACTTC
TRBV30,16,TRBJ2-1,.,TRBD1,CAWRPTGDRGGNEQFF,TGTGCCTGGAGGCCAACTGGGGACAGGGGTGGAAATGAGCAGTTCTTC
TRBV9,15,TRBJ1-1,.,TRBD1,CASSTQTGLGTEAFF,TGTGCCAGCAGCACACAGACAGGGTTGGGCACTGAAGCTTTCTTT
TRBV7-4,13,TRBJ2-5,once,.,CASRSRTEETQYF,TGTGCCAGCAGGTCCCGGACAGAAGAGACCCAGTACTTC
TRBV5-1,12,TRBJ1-2,.,.,CASSLGGQPPTF,TGCGCCAGCAGCTTGGGTGGGCAGCCTCCCACCTTC
TRBV5-5,12,TRBJ1-2,once,.,CASSLGGRGASF,TGTGCCAGCAGCTTGGGCGGCAGGGGAGCCTCCTTC
TRBV18,16,TRBJ2-7,.,.,CASSHRRADSSYEQYF,TGTGCCAGCTCACACCGGCGAGCGGATAGCTCCTACGAGCAGTACTTC
TRBV5-1,16,TRBJ2-1,.,TRBD1,CASSSGTGTAYNEQFF,TGCGCCAGCAGCTCAGGCACTGGGACAGCCTACAATGAGCAGTTCTTC
TRBV27,15,TRBJ1-5,.,.,CASSLIQGTSQPQHF,TGTGCCAGCAGTTTAATTCAGGGGACGAGTCAGCCCCAGCATTTT
TRBV19,15,TRBJ1-1,few,TRBD1,CASSRRPGTGAEAFF,TGTGCCAGTAGTAGGCGCCCCGGGACAGGGGCTGAAGCTTTCTTT
TRBV29-1,13,TRBJ1-5,.,TRBD1,CSVLQGARQPQHF,TGCAGCGTTCTACAGGGGGCTCGGCAGCCCCAGCATTTT
TRBV6-1,14,TRBJ2-1,.,TRBD2,CASRGSGRTGEQFF,TGTGCCAGCAGGGGTAGCGGGAGAACGGGTGAGCAGTTCTTC
TRBV6-1,12,TRBJ1-1,.,TRBD1,CASRRTGGEAFF,TGTGCCAGCAGGAGGACAGGGGGCGAAGCTTTCTTT
TRBV18,17,TRBJ2-1,.,TRBD2,CASSRWTSGSEGNEQFF,TGTGCCAGCTCACGTTGGACTAGCGGGAGTGAGGGCAATGAGCAGTTCTTC
TRBV7-2,14,TRBJ2-7,.,TRBD2,CASSPSGRSYEQYF,TGTGCCAGCAGCCCTAGCGGGAGATCCTACGAGCAGTACTTC
TRBV11-1,15,TRBJ1-2,.,TRBD1,CASSLGDRTDYGYTF,TGTGCCAGCAGCTTAGGGGACAGGACCGACTATGGCTACACCTTC
TRBV19,16,TRBJ2-4,.,.,CASSPTGIGGANIQYF,TGTGCCAGTAGTCCCACAGGCATTGGAGGGGCGAACATTCAGTACTTC
TRBV6-1,15,TRBJ2-7,.,TRBD2,CASREYSGANYEQYF,TGTGCCAGCAGAGAATATAGCGGGGCCAACTACGAGCAGTACTTC
TRBV5-8,15,TRBJ2-7,.,TRBD2,CASSRLPGGSWEQYF,TGTGCCAGCAGCCGATTACCGGGAGGGAGCTGGGAGCAGTACTTC
TRBV11-3,13,TRBJ2-3,.,.,CASSFRDADTQYF,TGTGCCAGCAGCTTCAGGGATGCAGATACGCAGTATTTT
TRBV5-4,14,TRBJ1-4,.,.,CASSWGLLNEKLFF,TGTGCCAGCAGCTGGGGCTTACTTAATGAAAAACTGTTTTTT
TRBV5-8,15,TRBJ2-7,few,TRBD1,CASSLTGTGGYEQYF,TGTGCCAGCAGCTTGACCGGGACAGGGGGCTACGAGCAGTACTTC
TRBV6-1,16,TRBJ1-2,few,.,CASSGAGEQSNYGYTF,TGTGCCAGCAGTGGAGCGGGAGAACAATCGAACTATGGCTACACCTTC
TRBV12-2,13,TRBJ1-4,.,.,CASRLGPGEKLFF,TGTGCAAGTCGCTTAGGACCAGGGGAAAAACTGTTTTTT
TRBV6-1,12,TRBJ1-1,.,.,CASSSAGTEAFF,TGTGCCAGCAGTTCCGCGGGCACTGAAGCTTTCTTT